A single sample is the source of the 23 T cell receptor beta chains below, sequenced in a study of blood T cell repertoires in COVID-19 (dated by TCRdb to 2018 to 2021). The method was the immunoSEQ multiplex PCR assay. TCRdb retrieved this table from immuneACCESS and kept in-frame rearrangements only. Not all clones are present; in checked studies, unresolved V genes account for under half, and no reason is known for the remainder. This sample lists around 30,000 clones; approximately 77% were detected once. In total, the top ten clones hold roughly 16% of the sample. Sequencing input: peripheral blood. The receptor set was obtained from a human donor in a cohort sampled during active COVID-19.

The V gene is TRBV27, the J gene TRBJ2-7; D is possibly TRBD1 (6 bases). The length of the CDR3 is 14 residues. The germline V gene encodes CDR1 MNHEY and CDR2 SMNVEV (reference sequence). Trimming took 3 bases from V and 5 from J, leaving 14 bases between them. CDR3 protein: CASSLGQGIDEQYF. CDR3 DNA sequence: TGTGCCAGCAGTTTGGGTCAGGGGATCGACGAGCAGTACTTC.

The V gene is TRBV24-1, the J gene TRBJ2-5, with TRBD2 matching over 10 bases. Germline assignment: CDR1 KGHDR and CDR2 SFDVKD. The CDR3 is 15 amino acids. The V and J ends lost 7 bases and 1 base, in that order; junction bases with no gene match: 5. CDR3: CATSPSGRAQETQYF. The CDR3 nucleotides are TGTGCCACCAGCCCCAGCGGGAGGGCCCAAGAGACCCAGTACTTC.

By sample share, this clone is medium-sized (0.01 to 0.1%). The CDR3 nucleotides read TGTGCTAGTGGTCTCGGCCTGGACAGTCTGAACACTGAAGCTTTCTTT. This translates into CASGLGLDSLNTEAFF. The V and J genes are TRBV12-5 and TRBJ1-1, with TRBD1 as a possible D gene (6 bases). The V end was cut by 5 bases, the J end by 0 bases, with 16 bases between. The CDR3 covers 16 residues. Germline values: CDR1 LGHNT, CDR2 FRNRAP.

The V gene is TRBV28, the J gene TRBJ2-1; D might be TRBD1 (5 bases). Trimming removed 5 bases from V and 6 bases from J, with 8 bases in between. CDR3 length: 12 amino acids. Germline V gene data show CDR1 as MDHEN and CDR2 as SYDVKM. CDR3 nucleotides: TGTGCCAGCAGTCAGGGATTCAATGAGCAGTTCTTC. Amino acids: CASSQGFNEQFF.

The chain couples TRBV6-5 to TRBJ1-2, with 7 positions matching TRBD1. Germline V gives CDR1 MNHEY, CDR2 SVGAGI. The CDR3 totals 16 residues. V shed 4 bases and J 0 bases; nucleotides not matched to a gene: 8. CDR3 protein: CASSLAGTDSNYGYTF. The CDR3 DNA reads TGTGCCAGCAGTTTAGCCGGGACAGATTCTAACTATGGCTACACCTTC.

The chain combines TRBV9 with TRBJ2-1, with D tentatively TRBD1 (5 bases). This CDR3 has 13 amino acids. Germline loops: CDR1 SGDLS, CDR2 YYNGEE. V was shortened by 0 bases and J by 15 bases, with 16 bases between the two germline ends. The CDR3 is CASSVDLTGHPFF. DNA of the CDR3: TGTGCCAGCAGCGTAGATTTAACCGGACACCCGTTCTTC.

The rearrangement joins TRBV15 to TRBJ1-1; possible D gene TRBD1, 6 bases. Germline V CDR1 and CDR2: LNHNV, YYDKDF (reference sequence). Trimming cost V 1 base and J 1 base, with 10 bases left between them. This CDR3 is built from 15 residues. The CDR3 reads CATSRGSGENTEAFF. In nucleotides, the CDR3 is TGTGCCACCAGCAGAGGTTCAGGGGAGAACACTGAAGCTTTCTTT.

The DNA for the CDR3 is TGCGCCAGCAGCTACGACGGGACTAGGAGAGACGAGCAGTACTTC. It specifies CASSYDGTRRDEQYF. This chain links TRBV5-1 with TRBJ2-7, with TRBD2 matching over 8 bases. This CDR3 is built from 15 residues. J gave up 5 bases and V 3 bases, and 10 bases lay outside the gene matches. Germline CDR1 reads SGHRS; CDR2 reads YFSETQ. Looking up the rest from reference TRBV5-1 and TRBJ2-7 gives the full variable domain: KAGVTQTPRYLIKTRGQQVTLSCSPISGHRSVSWYQQTPGQGLQFLFEYFSETQRNKGNFPGRFSGRQFSNSRSEMNVSTLELGDSALYLCASSYDGTRRDEQYFGPGTRLTVT.

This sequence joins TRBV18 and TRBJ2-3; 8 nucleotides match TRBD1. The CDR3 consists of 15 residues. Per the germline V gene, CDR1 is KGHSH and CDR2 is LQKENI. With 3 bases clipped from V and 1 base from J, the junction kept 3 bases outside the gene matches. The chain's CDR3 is CASSPQTGGTDTQYF. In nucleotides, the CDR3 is TGTGCCAGCTCACCCCAGACAGGGGGCACAGATACGCAGTATTTT.

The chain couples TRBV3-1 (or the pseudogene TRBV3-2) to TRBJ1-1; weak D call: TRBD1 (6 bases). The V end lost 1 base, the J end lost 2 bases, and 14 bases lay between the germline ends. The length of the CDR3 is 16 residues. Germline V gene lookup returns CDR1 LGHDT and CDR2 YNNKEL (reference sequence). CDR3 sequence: CASSQGTASFNTEAFF. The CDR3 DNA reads TGTGCCAGCAGCCAAGGGACAGCCAGTTTTAACACTGAAGCTTTCTTT.

The CDR3 region has the DNA TGTGCCAGCAGCGCGCCGGGACAGGGAGGGAATGAGCAGTTCTTC. Amino acid sequence: CASSAPGQGGNEQFF. The genes are TRBV21-1 and TRBJ2-1; the table assigns TRBD1, which was not confirmed against the DNA. TRBV21-1 is a pseudogene locus. The CDR3 runs 15 residues.

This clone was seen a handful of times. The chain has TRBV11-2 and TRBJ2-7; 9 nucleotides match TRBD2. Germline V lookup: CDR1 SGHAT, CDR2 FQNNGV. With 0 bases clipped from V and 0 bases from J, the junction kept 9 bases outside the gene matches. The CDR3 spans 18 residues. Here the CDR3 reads CASSLDLNSGGYSYEQYF. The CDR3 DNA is TGTGCCAGCAGCTTAGATCTTAATAGCGGGGGATACTCCTACGAGCAGTACTTC.

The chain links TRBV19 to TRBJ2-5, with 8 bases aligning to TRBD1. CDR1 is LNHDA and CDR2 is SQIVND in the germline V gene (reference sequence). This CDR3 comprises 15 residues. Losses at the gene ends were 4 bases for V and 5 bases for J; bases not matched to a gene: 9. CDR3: CASSTTGGSWETQYF. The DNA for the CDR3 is TGTGCCAGTAGTACAACAGGGGGTTCATGGGAGACCCAGTACTTC.

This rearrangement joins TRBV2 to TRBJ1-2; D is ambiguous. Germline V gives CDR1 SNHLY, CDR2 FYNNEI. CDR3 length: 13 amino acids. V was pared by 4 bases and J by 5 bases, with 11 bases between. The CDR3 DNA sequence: TGTGCCAGCAGTGTCGACTACGGTTATGGCTACACCTTC. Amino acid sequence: CASSVDYGYGYTF.

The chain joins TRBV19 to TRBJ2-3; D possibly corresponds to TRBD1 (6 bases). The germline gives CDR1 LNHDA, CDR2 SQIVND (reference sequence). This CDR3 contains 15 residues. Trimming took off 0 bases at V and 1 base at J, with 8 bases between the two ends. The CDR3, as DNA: TGTGCCAGTAGTATAGAGGCAGGGGGCACAGATACGCAGTATTTT. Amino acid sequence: CASSIEAGGTDTQYF.

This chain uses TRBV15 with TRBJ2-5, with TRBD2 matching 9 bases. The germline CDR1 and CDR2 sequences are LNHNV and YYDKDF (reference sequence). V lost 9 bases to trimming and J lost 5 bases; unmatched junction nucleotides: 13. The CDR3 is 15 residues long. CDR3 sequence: CATRGAGGPPETQYF. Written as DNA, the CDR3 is TGTGCCACTCGTGGGGCGGGAGGGCCGCCCGAGACCCAGTACTTC.

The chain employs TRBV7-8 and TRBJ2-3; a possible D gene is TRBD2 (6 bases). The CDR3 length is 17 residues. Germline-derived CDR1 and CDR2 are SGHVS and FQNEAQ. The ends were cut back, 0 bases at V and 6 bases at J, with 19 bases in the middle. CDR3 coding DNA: TGTGCCAGCAGCTTAGCTAAAGTTAGTGGGAGGACCGATACGCAGTATTTT. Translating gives CASSLAKVSGRTDTQYF.

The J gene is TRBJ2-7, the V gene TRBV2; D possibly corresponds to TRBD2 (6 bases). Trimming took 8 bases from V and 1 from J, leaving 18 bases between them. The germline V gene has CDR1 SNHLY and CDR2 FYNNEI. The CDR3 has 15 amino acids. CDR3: CASWRGEVLSYEQYF. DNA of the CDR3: TGTGCCAGCTGGCGAGGGGAGGTCCTGTCCTACGAGCAGTACTTC.

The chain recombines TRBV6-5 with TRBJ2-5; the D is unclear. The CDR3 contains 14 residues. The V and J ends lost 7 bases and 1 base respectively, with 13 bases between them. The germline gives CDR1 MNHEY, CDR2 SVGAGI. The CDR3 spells CASTSPGRQETQYF. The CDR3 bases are TGTGCCAGCACCTCCCCGGGTCGCCAAGAGACCCAGTACTTC.

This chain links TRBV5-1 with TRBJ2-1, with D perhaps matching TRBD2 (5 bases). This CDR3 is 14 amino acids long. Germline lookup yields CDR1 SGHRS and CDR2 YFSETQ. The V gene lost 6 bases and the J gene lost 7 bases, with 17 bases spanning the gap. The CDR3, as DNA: TGCGCCAGCACCCCGGAGCTAGCCAAGAATGAGCAGTTCTTC. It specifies CASTPELAKNEQFF. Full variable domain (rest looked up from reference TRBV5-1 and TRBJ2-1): KAGVTQTPRYLIKTRGQQVTLSCSPISGHRSVSWYQQTPGQGLQFLFEYFSETQRNKGNFPGRFSGRQFSNSRSEMNVSTLELGDSALYLCASTPELAKNEQFFGPGTRLTVL.

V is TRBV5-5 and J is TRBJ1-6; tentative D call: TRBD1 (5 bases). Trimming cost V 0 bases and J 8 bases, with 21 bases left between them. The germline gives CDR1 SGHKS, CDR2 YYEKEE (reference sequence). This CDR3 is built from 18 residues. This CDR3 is CASSLGPILTVPDSPLHF. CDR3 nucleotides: TGTGCCAGCAGCTTGGGTCCCATCCTGACAGTACCAGATTCACCCCTCCACTTT.

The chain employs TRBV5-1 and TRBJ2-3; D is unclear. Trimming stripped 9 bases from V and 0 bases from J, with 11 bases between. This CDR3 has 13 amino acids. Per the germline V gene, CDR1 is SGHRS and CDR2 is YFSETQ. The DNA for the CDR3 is TGCGCCACCAGGTCTGGCAGCACAGATACGCAGTATTTT. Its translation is CATRSGSTDTQYF.

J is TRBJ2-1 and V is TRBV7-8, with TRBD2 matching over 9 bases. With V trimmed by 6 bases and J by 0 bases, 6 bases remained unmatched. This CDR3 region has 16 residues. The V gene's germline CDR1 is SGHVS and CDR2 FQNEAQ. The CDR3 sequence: CASRSSGGGSYNEQFF. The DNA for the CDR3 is TGTGCCAGCAGGAGTAGCGGGGGAGGCTCCTACAATGAGCAGTTCTTC.